The clone carrying this TCR beta chain was found once. This entry is derived from a study of technical replicates of blood from a few donors. Data came from immunoSEQ multiplex PCR; TCRdb stores just in-frame clones and leaves some out. There are about 72,000 clones in the sample; just under 97% occur only once, and approximately 0.24% lies in the top ten. Trimming took 5 bases from V and 8 from J, leaving 8 bases between them. CDR3 length: 11 residues. Per germline, CDR1 SGHVS and CDR2 FQNEAQ. This rearrangement joins TRBV7-8 to TRBJ2-3, with D unresolved. The sequence was collected from a human donor in good health. Sequencing used T cells isolated from PBMCs. CDR3 residues: CASSTTGTQYF. The CDR3 DNA reads TGTGCCAGCAGCACCACCGGTACGCAGTATTTT.